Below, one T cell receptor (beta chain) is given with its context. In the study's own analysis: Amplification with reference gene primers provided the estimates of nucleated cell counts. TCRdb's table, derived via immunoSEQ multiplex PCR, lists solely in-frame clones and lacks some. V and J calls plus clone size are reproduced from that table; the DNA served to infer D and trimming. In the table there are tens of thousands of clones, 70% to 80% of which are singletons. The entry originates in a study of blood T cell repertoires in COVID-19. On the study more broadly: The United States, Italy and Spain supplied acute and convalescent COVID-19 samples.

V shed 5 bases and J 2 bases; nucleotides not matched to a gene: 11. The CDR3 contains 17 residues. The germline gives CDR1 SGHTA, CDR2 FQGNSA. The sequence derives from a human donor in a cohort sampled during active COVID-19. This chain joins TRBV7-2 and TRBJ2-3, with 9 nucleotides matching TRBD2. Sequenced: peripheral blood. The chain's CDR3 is CASSLRKVAGATDTQYF. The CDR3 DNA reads TGTGCCAGCAGCCTAAGGAAGGTAGCGGGAGCCACAGATACGCAGTATTTT.